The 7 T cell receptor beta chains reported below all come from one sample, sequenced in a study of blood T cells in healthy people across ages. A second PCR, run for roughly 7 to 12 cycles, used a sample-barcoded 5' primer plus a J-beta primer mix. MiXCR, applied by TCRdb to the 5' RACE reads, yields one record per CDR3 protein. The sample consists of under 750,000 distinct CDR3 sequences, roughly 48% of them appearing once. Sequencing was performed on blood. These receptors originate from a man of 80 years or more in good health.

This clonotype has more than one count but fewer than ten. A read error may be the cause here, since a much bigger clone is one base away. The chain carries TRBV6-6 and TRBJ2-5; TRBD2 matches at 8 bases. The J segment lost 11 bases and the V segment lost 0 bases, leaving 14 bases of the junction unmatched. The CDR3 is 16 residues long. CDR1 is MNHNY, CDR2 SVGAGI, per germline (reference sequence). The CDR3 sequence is CASSYSPGGRQNEQYF. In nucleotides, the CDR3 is TGTGCCAGCAGTTACTCCCCGGGAGGGCGTCAGAATGAGCAGTACTTC.

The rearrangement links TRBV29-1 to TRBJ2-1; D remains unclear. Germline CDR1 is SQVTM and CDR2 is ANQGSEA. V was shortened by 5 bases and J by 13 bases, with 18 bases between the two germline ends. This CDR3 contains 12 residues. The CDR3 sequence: CSVQDGPQTQFF. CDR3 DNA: TGCAGCGTTCAGGACGGCCCTCAGACCCAGTTCTTC.

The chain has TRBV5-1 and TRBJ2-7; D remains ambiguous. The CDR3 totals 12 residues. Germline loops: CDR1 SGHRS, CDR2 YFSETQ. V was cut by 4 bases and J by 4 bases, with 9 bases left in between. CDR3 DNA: TGCGCCAGCAGCGGGTTTCAGTACGAGCAGTACTTC. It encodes CASSGFQYEQYF.

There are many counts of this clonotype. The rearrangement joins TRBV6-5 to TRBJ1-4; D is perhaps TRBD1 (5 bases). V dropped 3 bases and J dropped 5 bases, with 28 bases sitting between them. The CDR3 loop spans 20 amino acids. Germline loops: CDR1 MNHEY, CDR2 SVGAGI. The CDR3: CASSYRHVMVAGRGNEKLFF. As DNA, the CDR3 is TGTGCCAGCAGTTATCGCCACGTCATGGTGGCGGGACGGGGGAATGAAAAACTGTTTTTT.

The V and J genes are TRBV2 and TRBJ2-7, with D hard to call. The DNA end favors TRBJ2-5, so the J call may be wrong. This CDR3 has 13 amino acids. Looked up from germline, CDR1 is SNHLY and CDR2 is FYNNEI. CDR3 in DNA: TGTGCCAGCACCCGAGACTCAAAAGAGACCCAGTACTTC. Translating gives CASTRDSKETQYF.

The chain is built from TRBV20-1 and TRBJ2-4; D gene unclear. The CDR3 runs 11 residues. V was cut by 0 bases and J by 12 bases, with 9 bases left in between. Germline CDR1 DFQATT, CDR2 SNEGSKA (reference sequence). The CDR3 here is CSARDSGPQYF. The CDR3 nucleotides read TGCAGTGCTAGAGATTCCGGGCCTCAGTACTTC.

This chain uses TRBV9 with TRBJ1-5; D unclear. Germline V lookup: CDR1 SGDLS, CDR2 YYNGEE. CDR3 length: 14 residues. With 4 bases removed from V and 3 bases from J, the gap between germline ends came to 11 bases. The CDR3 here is CASSPSPINQPQHF. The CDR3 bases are TGTGCCAGCAGCCCCAGTCCGATCAATCAGCCCCAGCATTTT.